The clone carrying this T cell receptor (beta chain) was seen only a few times. Indicated time point: pre-sensitization, week 0. Treatment here: therapeutic diphenylcyclopropenone sensitization with weekly scalp DPC. The sample comes from a study of human T cells and chemical hapten exposure. The wider study: The study sensitized with 2% DPC on a 2 cm by 2 cm patch of upper inner arm skin. TCR yields differed between samples (mainly from small differences in pooled library volume).

Unique molecular identifiers were attached to individual cDNA molecules during library preparation. From the RACE reads, TCRdb called clonotypes with MiXCR, one entry per CDR3 protein. The sample lists around 330,000 distinct CDR3 sequences; 5% to 6.5% were seen once. Trimming removed 6 bases from V and 10 bases from J, with 16 bases in between. This CDR3 has 13 residues. CDR1 and CDR2 (germline): SGHVS, FNYEAQ. The chain has TRBV7-6 and TRBJ2-1, with D unresolved. This TCR came from a young woman with alopecia areata. Some clones in this sample may be carry-over from other donors' samples. The specimen comprised whole blood, sampled in connection with sensitization to the hapten diphenylcyclopropenone (DPC). The CDR3 loop is CASSPILGNEQFF. The CDR3 DNA is TGTGCCAGCAGTCCAATCCTGGGGAACGAGCAGTTCTTC.